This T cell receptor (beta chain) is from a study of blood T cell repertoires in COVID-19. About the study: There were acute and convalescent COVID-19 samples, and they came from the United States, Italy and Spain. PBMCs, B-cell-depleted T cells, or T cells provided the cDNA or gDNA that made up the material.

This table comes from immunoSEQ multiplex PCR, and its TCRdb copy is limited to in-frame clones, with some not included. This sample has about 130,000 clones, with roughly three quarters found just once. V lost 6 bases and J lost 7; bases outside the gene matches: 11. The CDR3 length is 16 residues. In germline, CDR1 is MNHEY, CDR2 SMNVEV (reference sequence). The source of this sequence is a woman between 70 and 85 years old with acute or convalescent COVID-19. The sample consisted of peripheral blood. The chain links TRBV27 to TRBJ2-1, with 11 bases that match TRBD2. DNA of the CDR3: TGTGCCAGCAGCCCCTTAGCGGGAGGGCCGGGTAATGAGCAGTTCTTC. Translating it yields CASSPLAGGPGNEQFF.